Listed here are 8 T cell receptor beta chains from one sample, sequenced in a study of blood T cell repertoires in COVID-19. Sequencing used immunoSEQ multiplex PCR; TCRdb keeps in-frame clones, though not all of them. The table includes some 96,000 clones, about 90% detected once. The sequenced sample consisted of peripheral blood. These receptors all come from a man under 40 in a cohort sampled during active COVID-19.

This chain uses TRBV6-5 with TRBJ2-2; weak D call: TRBD1 (6 bases). This CDR3 has 14 residues. Deletions cut 7 bases from V and 0 bases from J, with 9 bases between. Germline V lookup: CDR1 MNHEY, CDR2 SVGAGI. CDR3 amino acids: CASTDRPNTGELFF. For the CDR3, the DNA is TGTGCCAGCACCGACAGGCCGAACACCGGGGAGCTGTTTTTT.

The gene calls are TRBV6-5 and TRBJ2-7, with 9 positions matching TRBD1. The CDR3 loop spans 13 amino acids. Germline CDR1 and CDR2: MNHEY and SVGAGI. The V segment lost 8 bases and the J segment 5 bases; nucleotides outside the gene matches: 7. CDR3 coding DNA: TGTGCCAGCTACAACAGGGGGCGCGACGAGCAGTACTTC. It yields the protein CASYNRGRDEQYF.

The chain joins TRBV28 to TRBJ2-7, with a possible D match to TRBD1 (6 bases). In germline, CDR1 is MDHEN, CDR2 SYDVKM. The CDR3 covers 13 residues. The V end was cut by 2 bases, the J end by 7 bases, with 12 bases between. The CDR3 nucleotides are TGTGCCAGCAGTTTACCGGTCGACAGGGAGCAGTACTTC. Translation gives CASSLPVDREQYF.

The genes are TRBV7-2 and TRBJ2-6, with 10 bases matching TRBD1. CDR3 length equals 19 residues. The V segment lost 5 bases and the J segment 2 bases; nucleotides outside the gene matches: 12. The germline V gene has CDR1 SGHTA and CDR2 FQGNSA. CDR3 sequence reads: CASSPMPGQGSPGANVLTF. CDR3 DNA: TGTGCCAGCAGCCCCATGCCGGGACAGGGGTCTCCTGGGGCCAACGTCCTGACTTTC.

This chain connects TRBV19 to TRBJ2-2; TRBD1 matches at 9 bases. The CDR3 length is 18 residues. Germline CDR1 reads LNHDA; CDR2 reads SQIVND (reference sequence). Losses at the gene ends were 1 base for V and 5 bases for J; bases not matched to a gene: 11. The CDR3 nucleotides read TGTGCCAGTAGTATAGTAACGGACAGGGGTAGAGGAACCGGGGAGCTGTTTTTT. Protein product: CASSIVTDRGRGTGELFF.

The chain is built from TRBV6-6 and TRBJ2-2; 7 nucleotides agree with TRBD1. The CDR3 totals 15 residues. V lost 2 bases to trimming and J lost 3 bases; unmatched junction nucleotides: 3. Germline values: CDR1 MNHNY, CDR2 SVGAGI (reference sequence). In DNA, the CDR3 is TGTGCCAGCAGTTACGGGACAGTAGACACCGGGGAGCTGTTTTTT. Protein product: CASSYGTVDTGELFF.

V is TRBV30 and J is TRBJ1-4; 8 bases fit TRBD1. Germline values: CDR1 GTSNPN, CDR2 SVGIG (reference sequence). The CDR3 spans 14 residues. The V and J ends lost 1 base and 8 bases, in that order; junction bases with no gene match: 6. CDR3 loop: CAWSAGTGREKLFF. In DNA form, the CDR3 reads TGTGCCTGGAGTGCCGGGACAGGAAGAGAAAAACTGTTTTTT.

The CDR3 loop is CASSQDMNQPQHF. The CDR3 DNA reads as TGTGCCAGCAGCCAAGATATGAATCAGCCCCAGCATTTT. This chain uses TRBV3-1 (or the pseudogene TRBV3-2) with TRBJ1-5; the D is unclear. CDR3 length: 13 residues. Trimming stripped 0 bases from V and 4 bases from J, with 4 bases between. CDR1 is LGHDT, CDR2 YNNKEL, per germline (reference sequence).